The 30 T cell receptor beta chains presented below share a single source sample, sequenced in a study of control samples from healthy donors and cancer patients. Generated by immunoSEQ multiplex PCR, the TCRdb table keeps only in-frame clones and is missing some. The sample lists some 98,000 clones, around 85% seen once, with around 40% in the top ten. Sequenced: PBMCs. The receptors here all came from a man between 70 and 80 years old with lung cancer.

This clone showed up just a few times. The chain combines TRBV27 with TRBJ1-6; D ambiguous. Per the germline V gene, CDR1 is MNHEY and CDR2 is SMNVEV (reference sequence). The CDR3 runs 14 residues. Trimming cost V 0 bases and J 10 bases, with 10 bases left between them. The CDR3: CASSLSREGSPLHF. Written as DNA, the CDR3 is TGTGCCAGCAGTTTATCGAGGGAGGGATCACCCCTCCACTTT.

This clone was picked up one time. The chain links TRBV18 to TRBJ1-1; D is perhaps TRBD1 (5 bases). Germline V gene sequence: CDR1 KGHSH, CDR2 LQKENI. The CDR3 is 15 residues long. V was pared by 3 bases and J by 1 base, with 12 bases between. CDR3: CASSPIPGENTEAFF. DNA of the CDR3: TGTGCCAGCTCACCCATCCCGGGGGAGAACACTGAAGCTTTCTTT.

This chain links TRBV11-2 with TRBJ1-2; 9 nucleotides line up with TRBD1. CDR1 and CDR2 (germline): SGHAT, FQNNGV. The length of the CDR3 is 17 residues. V gave up 2 bases and J gave up 3 bases; unmatched junction bases: 10. The CDR3 DNA reads as TGTGCCAGCAGCTTAAAGGTACAGGGGGCCTTGGACTATGGCTACACCTTC. This encodes CASSLKVQGALDYGYTF. Looking up the rest from reference TRBV11-2 and TRBJ1-2 gives the full variable domain: EAGVAQSPRYKIIEKRQSVAFWCNPISGHATLYWYQQILGQGPKLLIQFQNNGVVDDSQLPKDRFSAERLKGVDSTLKIQPAKLEDSAVYLCASSLKVQGALDYGYTFGSGTRLTVV.

J is TRBJ2-7 and V is TRBV27, with D uncertain. The CDR3 runs to 14 residues. V was trimmed by 5 bases and J by 2 bases, leaving 13 bases between them. Germline CDR1 reads MNHEY; CDR2 reads SMNVEV (reference sequence). The CDR3 DNA reads as TGTGCCAGCAGTCGATGGCTATCAACCTACGAGCAGTACTTC. Amino acid sequence: CASSRWLSTYEQYF.

The chain recombines TRBV5-4 with TRBJ2-1, with TRBD1 matching over 11 bases. Trimming removed 4 bases from V and 4 bases from J; junction bases left unmatched: 4. The CDR3 has 15 amino acids. Per germline, CDR1 SGHNT and CDR2 YYREEE (reference sequence). CDR3 DNA sequence: TGTGCCAGCAGCCTCGGACAGGGGGCTTACAATGAGCAGTTCTTC. It codes for CASSLGQGAYNEQFF.

A single count supports this clone. This chain links TRBV28 with TRBJ1-1; D not certain. The length of the CDR3 is 12 residues. Germline V gene sequence: CDR1 MDHEN, CDR2 SYDVKM. V lost 4 bases to trimming and J lost 8 bases, with 11 bases between them. As DNA, the CDR3 is TGTGCCAGCAGTTCCCTACAAGGGGAAGCTTTCTTT. As protein: CASSSLQGEAFF.

In this sample, this clone turned up a few times. The gene calls are TRBV21-1 and TRBJ1-6. TRBV21-1 corresponds to a pseudogene. This CDR3 contains 11 residues. The DNA for the CDR3 is TGTGCCAGCAGGCCCGCGTCACCCCTCCACTTT. It specifies CASRPASPLHF.

The rearrangement joins TRBV9 to TRBJ2-1, with unresolved D. The length of the CDR3 is 16 residues. The ends were cut back, 4 bases at V and 0 bases at J, with 14 bases in the middle. Germline lookup yields CDR1 SGDLS and CDR2 YYNGEE. The CDR3 DNA reads TGTGCCAGCAGCCCGACGGGTGGTAGCTCCTACAATGAGCAGTTCTTC. It is translated as CASSPTGGSSYNEQFF. The complete variable domain, with remaining parts taken from reference TRBV9 and TRBJ2-1, reads DSGVTQTPKHLITATGQRVTLRCSPRSGDLSVYWYQQSLDQGLQFLIQYYNGEERAKGNILERFSAQQFPDLHSELNLSSLELGDSALYFCASSPTGGSSYNEQFFGPGTRLTVL.

CDR3 in DNA: TGTGCCAGCAGCTCGAAGATGGCAGGGCTTTACAATGAGCAGTTCTTC. This gives the protein CASSSKMAGLYNEQFF. This rearrangement joins TRBV9 to TRBJ2-1, with D possibly TRBD1 on 5 matching bases. This CDR3 is built from 16 residues. The V and J ends lost 4 bases and 4 bases respectively, with 18 bases between them. The germline V gene encodes CDR1 SGDLS and CDR2 YYNGEE.

The genes are TRBV20-1 and TRBJ2-5; 9 nucleotides agree with TRBD1. CDR3 size: 15 residues. With 3 bases clipped from V and 3 bases from J, the junction kept 8 bases outside the gene matches. The germline CDR1 and CDR2 sequences are DFQATT and SNEGSKA (reference sequence). As DNA, the CDR3 is TGCAGTGCTAGTTACGGACAGGGGAGGGAAGAGACCCAGTACTTC. It specifies CSASYGQGREETQYF.

This clone came up many times. The V and J genes are TRBV2 and TRBJ1-5, with a possible D match to TRBD1 (6 bases). The germline V gene encodes CDR1 SNHLY and CDR2 FYNNEI. The CDR3 consists of 16 residues. The V end was cut by 7 bases, the J end by 4 bases, with 20 bases between. The CDR3: CASNEGGPSANQPQHF. CDR3 bases: TGTGCCAGCAACGAGGGGGGGCCCTCCGCTAATCAGCCCCAGCATTTT.

As regards this clone: A read error may account for a junction end that differs from germline. V is TRBV5-1 and J is TRBJ2-5; 7 nucleotides agree with TRBD2. The germline V gene encodes CDR1 SGHRS and CDR2 YFSETQ. The CDR3 spans 15 residues. The CDR3 DNA sequence: TGCGCCGGCAGCCTAATCGGGGAGGGTAAAGAGACCCAGTACTTC. Its translation is CAGSLIGEGKETQYF.

V usage is TRBV19 and J usage is TRBJ1-2; D is unresolved. Germline V CDR1 and CDR2: LNHDA, SQIVND (reference sequence). CDR3 length: 14 residues. V lost 10 bases to trimming and J lost 12 bases, with 27 bases between them. The DNA of the CDR3 is TGTGCCACCAGTCCCACGGACCGGACCAGTCGGAACACCTTC. Protein product: CATSPTDRTSRNTF.

The rearrangement joins TRBV3-1 (or the pseudogene TRBV3-2) to TRBJ1-3; TRBD1 agrees at 7 bases. Losses at the gene ends were 1 base for V and 3 bases for J; bases not matched to a gene: 6. Germline CDR1 LGHDT, CDR2 YNNKEL (reference sequence). CDR3 length: 16 amino acids. Written as DNA, the CDR3 is TGTGCCAGCAGCCAAGTTGACAGGGTCGGTGGAAACACCATATATTTT. Residues: CASSQVDRVGGNTIYF.

The chain uses TRBV5-1 and TRBJ1-6, with D possibly being TRBD1 (6 bases). Germline V lookup: CDR1 SGHRS, CDR2 YFSETQ. The V and J ends lost 4 bases and 7 bases respectively, with 12 bases between them. CDR3 size: 14 residues. The CDR3 loop reads CASSAGTTNSPLHF. The CDR3 bases are TGCGCCAGCAGCGCCGGGACAACAAATTCACCCCTCCACTTT.

The chain recombines TRBV5-6 with TRBJ1-4; D is unclear. Germline V gene lookup returns CDR1 SGHDT and CDR2 YYEEEE. The CDR3 is 13 amino acids. V lost 3 bases to trimming and J lost 7 bases, with 10 bases between them. DNA for the CDR3: TGTGCCAGCAGCTCCCTAGCGTCTGAAAAACTGTTTTTT. Its translation is CASSSLASEKLFF. The whole variable domain, remainder taken from reference TRBV5-6 and TRBJ1-4, is DAGVTQSPTHLIKTRGQQVTLRCSPKSGHDTVSWYQQALGQGPQFIFQYYEEEERQRGNFPDRFSGHQFPNYSSELNVNALLLGDSALYLCASSSLASEKLFFGSGTQLSVL.

This chain joins TRBV3-1 (or the pseudogene TRBV3-2) and TRBJ1-6, with 9 positions matching TRBD1. The CDR3 runs to 16 residues. Germline V lookup: CDR1 LGHDT, CDR2 YNNKEL (reference sequence). The J segment lost 7 bases and the V segment lost 3 bases, leaving 7 bases of the junction unmatched. The CDR3 DNA reads as TGTGCCAGCAGCCAGCTTACCGGGACAGGGAATTCACCCCTCCACTTT. Translation gives CASSQLTGTGNSPLHF.

The chain employs TRBV25-1 and TRBJ2-1, with TRBD2 matching 7 bases. CDR1 is MGHDK and CDR2 is SYGVNS in the germline V gene. The CDR3 consists of 17 residues. Trimming took 2 bases from V and 8 from J; bases not matched to a gene: 15. For the CDR3, the DNA is TGTGCCAGCAGTGAAAGGGTAACTAGCGCGGTCTGGGATGAGCAGTTCTTC. It is translated as CASSERVTSAVWDEQFF.

The chain joins TRBV27 to TRBJ2-1; possible D gene TRBD2, 6 bases. This CDR3 has 16 amino acids. Germline V gene data show CDR1 as MNHEY and CDR2 as SMNVEV (reference sequence). The germline V and J ends were trimmed by 4 bases and 1 base, with 14 bases remaining between them. In nucleotides, the CDR3 is TGTGCCAGCAGTTGGATTGGGGGAGGTTCCTACAATGAGCAGTTCTTC. This codes for CASSWIGGGSYNEQFF.

The gene calls are TRBV7-8 and TRBJ1-3; TRBD1 might be the D (5 bases). Trimming cost V 3 bases and J 9 bases, with 18 bases left between them. The CDR3 is 15 amino acids. Germline CDR1 reads SGHVS; CDR2 reads FQNEAQ. CDR3 DNA sequence: TGTGCCAGCAGCTTGACAGATGCGGGGAGAGGCACCATATATTTT. This sequence encodes CASSLTDAGRGTIYF.

V gene TRBV11-2 combines with J gene TRBJ1-5; D is undetermined. Germline values: CDR1 SGHAT, CDR2 FQNNGV. Trimming took off 4 bases at V and 2 bases at J, with 12 bases between the two ends. CDR3 length equals 15 residues. The CDR3 sequence is CASSSERGRNQPQHF. In DNA form, the CDR3 reads TGTGCCAGCAGCTCGGAGCGGGGTCGCAATCAGCCCCAGCATTTT. The full variable domain, in which reference TRBV11-2 and TRBJ1-5 provide the parts outside the CDR3, is EAGVAQSPRYKIIEKRQSVAFWCNPISGHATLYWYQQILGQGPKLLIQFQNNGVVDDSQLPKDRFSAERLKGVDSTLKIQPAKLEDSAVYLCASSSERGRNQPQHFGDGTRLSIL.

The chain recombines TRBV5-1 with TRBJ1-5; 7 bases line up with TRBD1. The length of the CDR3 is 16 residues. With 0 bases clipped from V and 5 bases from J, the junction kept 8 bases outside the gene matches. CDR1 and CDR2 from the germline V gene are SGHRS and YFSETQ. CDR3 sequence reads: CASSLDPTGSYQPQHF. For the CDR3, the DNA is TGCGCCAGCAGCTTGGACCCGACAGGGTCGTATCAGCCCCAGCATTTT. The full variable domain, in which reference TRBV5-1 and TRBJ1-5 provide the parts outside the CDR3, is KAGVTQTPRYLIKTRGQQVTLSCSPISGHRSVSWYQQTPGQGLQFLFEYFSETQRNKGNFPGRFSGRQFSNSRSEMNVSTLELGDSALYLCASSLDPTGSYQPQHFGDGTRLSIL.

The CDR3 loop is CASSLKSEQYF. The CDR3 DNA reads as TGTGCCAGCAGCTTAAAAAGCGAGCAGTACTTC. The chain combines TRBV5-6 with TRBJ2-7; D is uncertain. The CDR3 totals 11 residues. Germline V gene lookup returns CDR1 SGHDT and CDR2 YYEEEE. V lost 2 bases to trimming and J lost 6 bases, with 6 bases between them.

This clone was observed a few times. The genes are TRBV30 and TRBJ2-3, with D unresolved. With 2 bases removed from V and 2 bases from J, the gap between germline ends came to 11 bases. Germline CDR1 and CDR2: GTSNPN and SVGIG (reference sequence). The CDR3 is 14 residues long. This chain's CDR3 is CAWSSKGTTDTQYF. CDR3 nucleotide sequence: TGTGCCTGGAGTAGCAAGGGAACCACAGATACGCAGTATTTT.

The chain links TRBV14 to TRBJ1-1; 8 nucleotides align to TRBD1. After removal of 2 bases from V and 6 bases from J, the junction contained 2 bases not matched to a gene. Germline V CDR1 and CDR2: SGHDN, FVKESK. CDR3 length: 13 amino acids. The CDR3, as DNA: TGTGCCAGCAGCCAACGGACAGGGTCTGAAGCTTTCTTT. Protein sequence: CASSQRTGSEAFF.

This clone was observed a single time. The chain uses TRBV5-1 and TRBJ1-1; D not certain. V lost 4 bases to trimming and J lost 5 bases, with 15 bases between them. The germline V gene has CDR1 SGHRS and CDR2 YFSETQ. This CDR3 has 14 residues. CDR3 in DNA: TGCGCCAGCAGCGAGAGGTCAGTAAAGACTGAAGCTTTCTTT. It translates to CASSERSVKTEAFF.

The rearrangement links TRBV7-9 to TRBJ1-2; D call uncertain. CDR3 length equals 11 residues. V dropped 5 bases and J dropped 8 bases, with 9 bases sitting between them. Germline V gene data show CDR1 as SEHNR and CDR2 as FQNEAQ (reference sequence). CDR3 residues: CASSALRGYTF. Here the CDR3 DNA reads TGTGCCAGCAGCGCCCTAAGGGGCTACACCTTC.

The V call is TRBV24-1, the J call TRBJ1-2; D is unclear. Germline V gene lookup returns CDR1 KGHDR and CDR2 SFDVKD. The CDR3 consists of 14 residues. Trimming left V 2 bases short and J 1 base short, with 7 bases between. This CDR3 is CATSDSRSNYGYTF. CDR3 in DNA: TGTGCCACCAGTGATTCCAGGAGTAACTATGGCTACACCTTC.

V gene TRBV18 combines with J gene TRBJ2-7; possible D gene TRBD1, 5 bases. The CDR3 contains 15 residues. The ends were cut back, 4 bases at V and 6 bases at J, with 19 bases in the middle. Per germline, CDR1 KGHSH and CDR2 LQKENI. The CDR3 here is CASSLDSFPRSEQYF. DNA of the CDR3: TGTGCCAGCTCACTAGACAGTTTCCCCAGATCCGAGCAGTACTTC.

The rearrangement links TRBV19 to TRBJ2-7; 7 bases match TRBD1. Germline V gene data show CDR1 as LNHDA and CDR2 as SQIVND (reference sequence). J was trimmed by 7 bases and V by 4 bases; bases with no gene match: 13. The length of the CDR3 is 15 residues. The CDR3 loop reads CASSNPGQRAGEQYF. CDR3 nucleotide sequence: TGTGCCAGTAGTAACCCGGGACAGAGAGCTGGGGAGCAGTACTTC.